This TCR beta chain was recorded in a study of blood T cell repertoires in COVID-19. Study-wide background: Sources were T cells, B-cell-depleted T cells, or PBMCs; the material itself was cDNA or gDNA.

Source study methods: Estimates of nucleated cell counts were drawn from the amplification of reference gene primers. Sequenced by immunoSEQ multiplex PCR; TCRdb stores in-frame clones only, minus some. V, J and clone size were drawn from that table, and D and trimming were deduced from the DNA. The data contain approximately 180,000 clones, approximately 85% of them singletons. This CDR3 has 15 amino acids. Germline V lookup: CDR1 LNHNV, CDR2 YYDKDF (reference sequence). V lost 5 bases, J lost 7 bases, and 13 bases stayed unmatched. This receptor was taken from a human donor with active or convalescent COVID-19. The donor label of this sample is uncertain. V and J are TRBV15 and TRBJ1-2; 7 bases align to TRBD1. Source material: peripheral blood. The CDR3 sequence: CATSAAGQAQAGYTF. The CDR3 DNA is TGTGCCACCAGCGCCGCCGGACAGGCCCAGGCTGGCTACACCTTC. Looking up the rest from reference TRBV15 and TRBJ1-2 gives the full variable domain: DAMVIQNPRYQVTQFGKPVTLSCSQTLNHNVMYWYQQKSSQAPKLLFHYYDKDFNNEADTPDNFQSRRPNTSFCFLDIRSPGLGDTAMYLCATSAAGQAQAGYTFGSGTRLTVV.